These T cell receptor beta chains were read from a single sample in a study of shared clonotypes between healthy human individuals. Some clones are missing from TCRdb's copy, which holds only in-frame ones; the method was immunoSEQ multiplex PCR. The table shows approximately 2,000,000 clones, with 93% occurring only once. The sample was naive CD8+ T cells from PBMCs. All receptors come from a man between 18 and 29 years old in good health. Some clones in this sample may be carry-over from other donors' samples. CDR3s leave out the opening cysteine and the closing phenylalanine or tryptophan.

v_call: TRBV30
j_call: TRBJ2-3
cdr3_aa: AWSEGWGDTQY

v_call: TRBV7-8
j_call: TRBJ1-2
cdr3_aa: ASSLATGATNYGYT

v_call: TRBV27
j_call: TRBJ1-1
cdr3_aa: ASSRIRENTEAF

v_call: TRBV28
j_call: TRBJ2-3
cdr3_aa: ASRPTGTGDTQY

v_call: TRBV19
j_call: TRBJ2-1
cdr3_aa: ASSPGPPGGYNEQF

v_call: TRBV4-2
j_call: TRBJ2-7
cdr3_aa: ASSQGLTTYEQY

v_call: TRBV30
j_call: TRBJ1-2
cdr3_aa: AWRPGTPAVYGYT

v_call: TRBV27
j_call: TRBJ2-3
cdr3_aa: ATLGLADTQY

v_call: TRBV4-1
j_call: TRBJ2-7
cdr3_aa: ASSQEAWGVDEQY

v_call: TRBV5-1
j_call: TRBJ2-1
cdr3_aa: ASSSRRSYNEQF

v_call: TRBV7-9
j_call: TRBJ2-2
cdr3_aa: ASSRNGELF

v_call: TRBV7-9
j_call: TRBJ1-1
cdr3_aa: ASTPGIMNTEAF

v_call: TRBV29-1
j_call: TRBJ1-2
cdr3_aa: SVEDNRGTEGYT

v_call: TRBV4-1
j_call: TRBJ2-1
cdr3_aa: ASSQPGLASHEQF

v_call: TRBV21-1
j_call: TRBJ1-1
cdr3_aa: ASSTPVPGGWGLNTEAF

v_call: TRBV7-3
j_call: TRBJ2-3
cdr3_aa: ASSPLAGPSTDTQY

v_call: TRBV6-5
j_call: TRBJ2-5
cdr3_aa: ASSYSCGRAQETQY

v_call: TRBV11-2
j_call: TRBJ2-1
cdr3_aa: ASIKGVGPYNEQF

v_call: TRBV7-9
j_call: TRBJ2-1
cdr3_aa: ASSSNTRDRYNEQF

v_call: TRBV27
j_call: TRBJ2-1
cdr3_aa: ASSAGTSLIGQF

v_call: TRBV5-4
j_call: TRBJ2-3
cdr3_aa: ASSLGVSSTDTQY

v_call: TRBV5-8
j_call: TRBJ2-7
cdr3_aa: ASSLQVASGYEQY

v_call: TRBV28
j_call: TRBJ2-1
cdr3_aa: ASRFKREHNYNEQF

v_call: TRBV27
j_call: TRBJ1-2
cdr3_aa: ASRGDRGPPRGIGYT

v_call: TRBV28
j_call: TRBJ2-1
cdr3_aa: ASSAAGTSGNEQF

v_call: TRBV9
j_call: TRBJ2-1
cdr3_aa: ASSGGPSGIGF

v_call: TRBV25-1
j_call: TRBJ1-2
cdr3_aa: ASSAHRDYGYT

v_call: TRBV28
j_call: TRBJ1-4
cdr3_aa: ASSSPGGLRDEKLF

v_call: TRBV15
j_call: TRBJ1-4
cdr3_aa: ATSRADEKLF

v_call: TRBV29-1
j_call: TRBJ2-1
cdr3_aa: SVEDLAGASFLYEQF

v_call: TRBV15
j_call: TRBJ1-1
cdr3_aa: ATSRRTGGPL

v_call: TRBV25-1
j_call: TRBJ2-7
cdr3_aa: ASSGRDTLPYEQY

v_call: TRBV4-2
j_call: TRBJ2-7
cdr3_aa: ASSQDYGGYEQY

v_call: TRBV27
j_call: TRBJ1-2
cdr3_aa: ASSFQGSGYGYT

v_call: TRBV28
j_call: TRBJ2-7
cdr3_aa: ASSFRASGRYEQY

v_call: TRBV12-5
j_call: TRBJ2-4
cdr3_aa: ASGLEPNIQY

v_call: TRBV27
j_call: TRBJ2-5
cdr3_aa: ASSRSGGILETQY

v_call: TRBV7-3
j_call: TRBJ2-1
cdr3_aa: ASSLGGASLYEQF

v_call: TRBV9
j_call: TRBJ2-7
cdr3_aa: ASSVGASDSYEQY

v_call: TRBV27
j_call: TRBJ2-1
cdr3_aa: ASSFTGYEQF

v_call: TRBV6-1
j_call: TRBJ2-1
cdr3_aa: ASSERGPGSYNEQF

v_call: TRBV2
j_call: TRBJ1-1
cdr3_aa: ASSRGTEAF

v_call: TRBV6-5
j_call: TRBJ1-2
cdr3_aa: ASSYSIYRAWGYT

v_call: TRBV28
j_call: TRBJ2-7
cdr3_aa: ASSFPTPSPAGQSSYEQY

v_call: TRBV27
j_call: TRBJ2-7
cdr3_aa: ASSLRGSGEQY

v_call: TRBV12-5
j_call: TRBJ2-5
cdr3_aa: ASGPGLAIQETQY

v_call: TRBV9
j_call: TRBJ2-5
cdr3_aa: ASSLKGLAGKETQY

v_call: TRBV2
j_call: TRBJ1-3
cdr3_aa: ASRYNLGTASGNTIY

v_call: TRBV18
j_call: TRBJ1-2
cdr3_aa: ASSPLRTGTPQAGYT

v_call: TRBV27
j_call: TRBJ2-7
cdr3_aa: ASSRVRGPYAQY

v_call: TRBV4-2
j_call: TRBJ2-7
cdr3_aa: ASSQGTSGYEQY

v_call: TRBV7-3
j_call: TRBJ2-1
cdr3_aa: ASSIPGLAGGRMNEQF

v_call: TRBV15
j_call: TRBJ2-5
cdr3_aa: ATSSRRAQETQY

v_call: TRBV5-6
j_call: TRBJ2-7
cdr3_aa: ASSLLGEHYEQY

v_call: TRBV4-3
j_call: TRBJ2-1
cdr3_aa: ASSQTLAGVWTYNEQF